Listed below are T cell receptor beta chains from one sample, sequenced in a study of shared clonotypes between healthy human individuals. Only in-frame clones appear in the TCRdb table, and some are missing; sequencing was by immunoSEQ multiplex PCR. The profile shows about 100,000 clones, about 70% of them singletons. Input material: memory CD8+ T cells sorted from blood. The source is a woman in her twenties or thirties in good health. Each CDR3 is given with its conserved first and last residue. The D gene is left open where the match is weak. Size values are once, few and many counts, or a class for expanded clones, and some rows have none.

D: .
length: 16
size: many
J: TRBJ1-3
V: TRBV7-9
CDR3: CASSLGWGDSGNTIYF
DNA: TGTGCCAGCAGCTTAGGATGGGGGGACTCTGGAAACACCATATATTTT

D: .
length: 14
size: .
J: TRBJ1-5
V: TRBV28
CDR3: CASSLGQINQPQHF
DNA: TGTGCCAGCAGTCTCGGACAGATCAATCAGCCCCAGCATTTT

D: .
length: 14
size: .
J: TRBJ1-5
V: TRBV19
CDR3: CATRPRGSNQPQHF
DNA: TGTGCCACCCGCCCCAGGGGAAGCAATCAGCCCCAGCATTTT

D: TRBD2
length: 18
size: .
J: TRBJ2-7
V: TRBV25-1
CDR3: CASSELQGPAGVSYEQYF
DNA: TGTGCCAGCAGTGAATTACAGGGCCCAGCGGGAGTTTCCTACGAGCAGTACTTC

D: TRBD2
length: 15
size: .
J: TRBJ2-7
V: TRBV9
CDR3: CASSAGLADSYEQYF
DNA: TGTGCCAGCAGCGCCGGACTAGCGGACTCCTACGAGCAGTACTTC

D: .
length: 15
size: .
J: TRBJ2-2
V: TRBV9
CDR3: CASSPTSPNTGELFF
DNA: TGTGCCAGCAGCCCCACTAGTCCGAACACCGGGGAGCTGTTTTTT

D: TRBD2
length: 15
size: few
J: TRBJ2-1
V: TRBV9
CDR3: CASSFIAGALDEQFF
DNA: TGTGCCAGCAGCTTCATAGCGGGAGCACTGGATGAGCAGTTCTTC

D: .
length: 15
size: .
J: TRBJ2-2
V: TRBV7-2
CDR3: CASSSGVAAIGELFF
DNA: TGTGCCAGCAGCTCGGGGGTAGCCGCGATCGGGGAGCTGTTTTTT

D: .
length: 16
size: .
J: TRBJ1-2
V: TRBV6-1
CDR3: CASSEAETVSKYGYTF
DNA: TGTGCCAGCAGTGAAGCAGAGACAGTTAGCAAGTATGGCTACACCTTC

D: TRBD2
length: 15
size: .
J: TRBJ2-3
V: TRBV7-6
CDR3: CASSLWREGTDTQYF
DNA: TGTGCCAGCAGCTTATGGCGGGAGGGCACAGATACGCAGTATTTT

D: .
length: 16
size: .
J: TRBJ2-1
V: TRBV4-2
CDR3: CASSQVRMRPGYEQFF
DNA: TGTGCCAGCAGCCAAGTAAGGATGCGACCGGGGTATGAGCAGTTCTTC

D: TRBD2
length: 16
size: .
J: TRBJ2-3
V: TRBV29-1
CDR3: CSVEPRGLAGTDTQYF
DNA: TGCAGCGTTGAGCCCCGAGGGTTAGCGGGGACAGATACGCAGTATTTT

D: .
length: 13
size: .
J: TRBJ2-7
V: TRBV5-6
CDR3: CASSFLQTYEQYF
DNA: TGTGCCAGCAGCTTTCTACAGACCTACGAGCAGTACTTC

D: TRBD2
length: 13
size: .
J: TRBJ2-5
V: TRBV29-1
CDR3: CSVETSGKETQYF
DNA: TGCAGCGTTGAGACTAGCGGAAAAGAGACCCAGTACTTC

D: .
length: 16
size: few
J: TRBJ1-1
V: TRBV29-1
CDR3: CSVTLRFRGMDTEAFF
DNA: TGCAGCGTTACCCTTCGATTCCGGGGCATGGACACTGAAGCTTTCTTT

D: .
length: 14
size: .
J: TRBJ2-1
V: TRBV2
CDR3: CASSEAVVYNEQFF
DNA: TGTGCCAGCAGTGAAGCGGTTGTCTACAATGAGCAGTTCTTC

D: .
length: 12
size: .
J: TRBJ2-3
V: TRBV6-5
CDR3: CASSYRGDTQYF
DNA: TGTGCCAGCAGTTACAGGGGGGATACGCAGTATTTT

D: TRBD1
length: 17
size: .
J: TRBJ1-4
V: TRBV27
CDR3: CASSLTGGASTNEKLFF
DNA: TGTGCCAGCAGTTTAACAGGGGGCGCATCAACTAATGAAAAACTGTTTTTT

D: TRBD1
length: 18
size: .
J: TRBJ2-7
V: TRBV10-2
CDR3: CATDSGVWTGDPGDEQYF
DNA: TGCGCCACCGATTCGGGCGTTTGGACAGGGGACCCGGGGGACGAGCAGTACTTC

D: .
length: 16
size: .
J: TRBJ1-1
V: TRBV25-1
CDR3: CASSELQAQGWTEAFF
DNA: TGTGCCAGCAGTGAATTGCAGGCGCAGGGTTGGACTGAAGCTTTCTTT

D: .
length: 14
size: .
J: TRBJ2-7
V: TRBV19
CDR3: CASSPFAGAYEQYF
DNA: TGTGCCAGTAGTCCCTTCGCAGGAGCCTACGAGCAGTACTTC

D: .
length: 16
size: .
J: TRBJ2-1
V: TRBV7-9
CDR3: CASSTPEGPAYNEQFF
DNA: TGTGCCAGCAGCACCCCGGAGGGGCCAGCCTACAATGAGCAGTTCTTC

D: .
length: 14
size: .
J: TRBJ2-5
V: TRBV7-8
CDR3: CASSYTSSRETQYF
DNA: TGTGCCAGCAGCTATACTAGCTCTCGGGAGACCCAGTACTTC

D: TRBD2
length: 18
size: many
J: TRBJ2-3
V: TRBV5-1
CDR3: CASSPGLTSSVGTDTQYF
DNA: TGCGCCAGCAGCCCGGGACTAACAAGTTCGGTGGGCACAGATACGCAGTATTTT

D: .
length: 16
size: few
J: TRBJ2-3
V: TRBV25-1
CDR3: CASSDRKGGSTDTQYF
DNA: TGTGCCAGCAGTGATCGTAAGGGTGGGAGCACAGATACGCAGTATTTT

D: TRBD2
length: 15
size: many
J: TRBJ2-2
V: TRBV6-4
CDR3: CASSEGLDRTGELFF
DNA: TGTGCCAGCAGTGAAGGACTAGATCGGACCGGGGAGCTGTTTTTT

D: .
length: 15
size: many
J: TRBJ2-3
V: TRBV28
CDR3: CASSLLQGETDTQYF
DNA: TGTGCCAGCAGTTTATTACAGGGAGAGACAGATACGCAGTATTTT

D: TRBD2
length: 16
size: .
J: TRBJ2-1
V: TRBV5-4
CDR3: CASSFRAGGYSNEQFF
DNA: TGTGCCAGCAGCTTTAGAGCGGGAGGGTACTCCAATGAGCAGTTCTTC

D: TRBD1
length: 14
size: .
J: TRBJ2-5
V: TRBV28
CDR3: CASRSPGTEETQYF
DNA: TGTGCCAGCAGATCCCCAGGGACAGAAGAGACCCAGTACTTC

D: TRBD1
length: 16
size: .
J: TRBJ1-2
V: TRBV15
CDR3: CATSRGRGQTGYGYTF
DNA: TGTGCCACCAGCAGGGGGAGGGGGCAAACGGGCTATGGCTACACCTTC

D: .
length: 14
size: few
J: TRBJ1-5
V: TRBV6-1
CDR3: CASNPTGSNQPQHF
DNA: TGTGCCAGCAACCCGACAGGTAGCAATCAGCCCCAGCATTTT

D: .
length: 17
size: .
J: TRBJ1-1
V: TRBV4-1
CDR3: CASSQAYGRNMNTEAFF
DNA: TGCGCCAGCAGCCAAGCTTACGGACGGAACATGAACACTGAAGCTTTCTTT

D: .
length: 14
size: .
J: TRBJ1-2
V: TRBV27
CDR3: CASSPGGLPRGYTF
DNA: TGTGCCAGCAGTCCCGGAGGACTCCCTCGGGGCTACACCTTC

D: .
length: 12
size: many
J: TRBJ2-7
V: TRBV5-6
CDR3: CASSLGEAEQYF
DNA: TGTGCCAGCAGCTTGGGGGAGGCCGAGCAGTACTTC

D: .
length: 15
size: many
J: TRBJ1-1
V: TRBV14
CDR3: CASSQAGGRGSKAFF
DNA: TGTGCCAGCAGCCAAGCCGGGGGCAGGGGAAGTAAAGCTTTCTTT

D: TRBD1
length: 15
size: .
J: TRBJ1-3
V: TRBV19
CDR3: CASSFWTGAGNTIYF
DNA: TGTGCCAGTAGTTTCTGGACAGGCGCTGGAAACACCATATATTTT

D: .
length: 13
size: .
J: TRBJ2-7
V: TRBV6-6
CDR3: CASSSGTQYEQYF
DNA: TGTGCCAGCAGTTCCGGCACCCAATACGAGCAGTACTTC

D: TRBD1
length: 13
size: .
J: TRBJ2-2
V: TRBV2
CDR3: CASSGGDSGELFF
DNA: TGTGCCAGCAGTGGAGGGGACAGCGGGGAGCTGTTTTTT

D: TRBD1
length: 14
size: .
J: TRBJ2-7
V: TRBV29-1
CDR3: CSVAGQGPSYEQYF
DNA: TGCAGCGTTGCCGGACAGGGGCCGTCCTACGAGCAGTACTTC

D: .
length: 15
size: .
J: TRBJ2-7
V: TRBV15
CDR3: CATSRDGQETYEQYF
DNA: TGTGCCACCAGCAGAGATGGGCAGGAAACTTACGAGCAGTACTTC

D: .
length: 17
size: few
J: TRBJ2-5
V: TRBV7-9
CDR3: CASSLASTGLIGETQYF
DNA: TGTGCCAGCAGCTTGGCATCAACAGGGCTTATAGGGGAGACCCAGTACTTC

D: .
length: 15
size: .
J: TRBJ2-7
V: TRBV7-8
CDR3: CASSTRRTPSYEQYF
DNA: TGTGCCAGCAGCACACGACGGACCCCATCCTACGAGCAGTACTTC

D: .
length: 16
size: few
J: TRBJ1-1
V: TRBV6-4
CDR3: CASSKRRDAIYTEAFF
DNA: TGTGCCAGCAGTAAAAGGCGGGACGCTATTTACACTGAAGCTTTCTTT

D: .
length: 15
size: .
J: TRBJ2-1
V: TRBV29-1
CDR3: CSVDGWGLDLNEQFF
DNA: TGCAGCGTTGATGGATGGGGCTTGGACCTCAATGAGCAGTTCTTC

D: .
length: 13
size: .
J: TRBJ1-2
V: TRBV18
CDR3: CASSKGPVTGYTF
DNA: TGTGCCAGCTCAAAAGGGCCGGTTACTGGCTACACCTTC

D: TRBD2
length: 13
size: .
J: TRBJ2-7
V: TRBV6-1
CDR3: CASTERESYEQYF
DNA: TGTGCCAGCACTGAGCGGGAGTCATACGAGCAGTACTTC

D: .
length: 14
size: few
J: TRBJ2-3
V: TRBV6-4
CDR3: CASSVSADTDTQYF
DNA: TGTGCCAGCAGTGTTTCGGCGGACACAGATACGCAGTATTTT

D: TRBD2
length: 13
size: .
J: TRBJ2-7
V: TRBV27
CDR3: CASSRLAEPRQYF
DNA: TGTGCCAGCAGCCGACTAGCGGAACCTAGGCAGTACTTC

D: TRBD1
length: 14
size: many
J: TRBJ2-5
V: TRBV28
CDR3: CASSFRDRQETQYF
DNA: TGTGCCAGCAGTTTCCGGGACAGGCAAGAGACCCAGTACTTC

D: TRBD1
length: 14
size: .
J: TRBJ2-7
V: TRBV28
CDR3: CAVQYRDRVYEQYF
DNA: TGTGCCGTACAGTACCGGGACAGGGTTTACGAGCAGTACTTC

D: TRBD1
length: 15
size: .
J: TRBJ2-2
V: TRBV28
CDR3: CASRTGGWNTGELFF
DNA: TGTGCCAGCAGGACAGGGGGATGGAACACCGGGGAGCTGTTTTTT

D: .
length: 15
size: .
J: TRBJ1-1
V: TRBV30
CDR3: CAWSVTGRKGSEAFF
DNA: TGTGCCTGGAGTGTAACGGGGCGCAAGGGCTCTGAAGCTTTCTTT

D: TRBD1
length: 15
size: .
J: TRBJ2-7
V: TRBV28
CDR3: CASSIAGTGDHEQYF
DNA: TGTGCCAGCAGTATAGCCGGGACAGGGGACCACGAGCAGTACTTC

D: .
length: 18
size: .
J: TRBJ2-2
V: TRBV28
CDR3: CASSLSPLWRDSTGELFF
DNA: TGTGCCAGCAGTTTATCCCCGCTATGGCGGGATTCCACCGGGGAGCTGTTTTTT

D: TRBD1
length: 15
size: .
J: TRBJ1-1
V: TRBV28
CDR3: CASSLPGGQCTEAFF
DNA: TGTGCCAGCAGTTTGCCAGGGGGGCAGTGCACTGAAGCTTTCTTT